The 6 T cell receptor beta chains presented below share a single source sample, sequenced in a study of cytomegalovirus exposure and HLA in healthy donors. 13 Jbeta primers and 60 Vbeta primers were used for the PCR. TCRdb keeps only in-frame clones here, not all; method: immunoSEQ multiplex PCR. The sample has over 75,000 clones, about three quarters seen once. The sample comprised PBMCs. The source is a female donor in good health and CMV-seronegative.

The rearrangement links TRBV2 to TRBJ1-1; TRBD1 is a possible D gene (5 bases). The CDR3 is 16 residues long. Trimming pared 4 bases from V and 1 base from J, leaving 16 bases between. The germline gives CDR1 SNHLY, CDR2 FYNNEI. The chain's CDR3 is CASSGPEGLRNTEAFF. DNA of the CDR3: TGTGCCAGCAGTGGGCCGGAGGGACTGAGGAACACTGAAGCTTTCTTT.

The chain has TRBV7-2 and TRBJ2-1; D gene ambiguous. V dropped 0 bases and J dropped 10 bases, with 10 bases sitting between them. CDR1 is SGHTA, CDR2 FQGNSA, per germline. The CDR3 length is 13 residues. CDR3 sequence reads: CASSLAAAREQFF. Here the CDR3 DNA reads TGTGCCAGCAGCTTAGCGGCGGCTAGAGAGCAGTTCTTC.

The rearrangement joins TRBV7-2 to TRBJ2-5; the D is unclear. Trimming pared 1 base from V and 4 bases from J, leaving 10 bases between. This CDR3 has 14 residues. CDR1 is SGHTA, CDR2 FQGNSA, per germline. CDR3 sequence: CASSLDAVRETQYF. CDR3 DNA sequence: TGTGCCAGCAGCTTAGACGCGGTTCGAGAGACCCAGTACTTC.

This chain uses TRBV15 with TRBJ2-3, with a weak D call TRBD2 (7 bases). This CDR3 spans 16 amino acids. Germline CDR1 and CDR2: LNHNV and YYDKDF (reference sequence). Trimming cost V 3 bases and J 2 bases, with 15 bases left between them. The DNA of the CDR3 is TGTGCCACCAGCAGGGGGGCTAGCGGACACACAGATACGCAGTATTTT. Amino acids: CATSRGASGHTDTQYF.

This clone was picked up a small number of times. The V call is TRBV6-1, the J call TRBJ2-7; D call uncertain. The V end was cut by 10 bases, the J end by 3 bases, with 19 bases between. The V gene's germline CDR1 is MNHNS and CDR2 SASEGT. This CDR3 comprises 14 residues. CDR3 residues: CATQEQPYSYEQYF. The CDR3 DNA reads as TGTGCCACACAAGAACAGCCTTATAGCTACGAGCAGTACTTC.

The chain recombines TRBV28 with TRBJ1-3, with D uncertain. This CDR3 contains 14 residues. Per germline, CDR1 MDHEN and CDR2 SYDVKM. Trimming took 2 bases from V and 0 from J, leaving 5 bases between them. CDR3 in amino acids: CASSLESSGNTIYF. CDR3 coding DNA: TGTGCCAGCAGTTTAGAGAGCTCTGGAAACACCATATATTTT.